This T cell receptor (beta chain) was sequenced in a study of CD8 T cells in ankylosing spondylitis. Broader study findings: As for the disease-linked clones, they showed a CD8+ phenotype and occurred at relatively low frequencies in peripheral blood. Seemingly characteristic of ankylosing spondylitis blood was a TCR beta motif consisting of about 8 highly homologous variants. Prior work had noted some motif variants in reactive arthritis blood and synovial fluid.

Concerning this clonotype: The antigen is not known.

V was clipped by 4 bases and J by 12 bases, with 14 bases between them. The CDR3 is made up of 11 amino acids. Per germline, CDR1 SGHRS and CDR2 YFSETQ. The authors made TCR beta libraries by quantitative 5'-RACE with molecular barcodes. TCRdb itself ran the 5' RACE reads through MiXCR, one entry per CDR3 protein. The sample carries around 770,000 distinct CDR3 sequences, around 20% recorded once. The source of this sequence is a male donor with ankylosing spondylitis. The rearrangement links TRBV5-1 to TRBJ2-7, with a possible D match to TRBD2 (5 bases). The sequencing input was blood, either unsorted or a sorted T cell fraction (not recorded which). The CDR3 reads CASSEGWIMYF. The CDR3 bases are TGCGCCAGCAGCGAGGGCTGGATAATGTACTTC.